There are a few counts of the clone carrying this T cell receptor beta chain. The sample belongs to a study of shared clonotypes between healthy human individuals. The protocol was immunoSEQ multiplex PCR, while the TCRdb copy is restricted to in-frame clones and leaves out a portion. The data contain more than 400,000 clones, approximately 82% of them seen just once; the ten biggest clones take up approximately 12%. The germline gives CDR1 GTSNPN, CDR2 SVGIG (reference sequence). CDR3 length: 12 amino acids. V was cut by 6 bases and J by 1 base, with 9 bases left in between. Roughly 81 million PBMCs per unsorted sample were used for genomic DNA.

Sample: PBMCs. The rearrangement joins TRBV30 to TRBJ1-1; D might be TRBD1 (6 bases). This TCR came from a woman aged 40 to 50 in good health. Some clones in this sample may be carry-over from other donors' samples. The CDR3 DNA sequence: TGTGCCTGCAACAGGGCGAACACTGAAGCTTTCTTT. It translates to CACNRANTEAFF.